This note documents a single T cell receptor beta chain sequence. The record originates from a study of blood T cell repertoires in COVID-19. Study information: From T cells, B-cell-depleted T cells, or PBMCs came the material, which was cDNA or gDNA.

The V end was cut by 1 base, the J end by 1 base, with 9 bases between. CDR3 length: 15 amino acids. In germline, CDR1 is KGHDR, CDR2 SFDVKD. In the source study's methods: Amplification from reference gene primers served as the basis for estimated nucleated cell counts. Repertoires were generated with immunoSEQ multiplex PCR, while TCRdb's copy carries only in-frame clones and drops some. V and J calls plus clone size are reproduced from that table; the DNA served to infer D and trimming. The sample holds 110,000 to 150,000 clones, approximately 79% seen once. The chain is built from TRBV24-1 and TRBJ2-5; maybe TRBD2 (6 bases). The sample taken for sequencing was peripheral blood. This receptor was obtained from a man aged 55 to 70 with acute or convalescent COVID-19. The CDR3 DNA sequence: TGTGCCACCAGTGATTTCTCGGGAGTCCAAGAGACCCAGTACTTC. This gives the protein CATSDFSGVQETQYF.